These 5 T cell receptor beta chains originate from one sample sequenced in a study of metastatic and nonmetastatic thyroid tumors. MiXCR reprocessed the PCR reads for TCRdb. The sample includes 22,000 or so clones, roughly 15% of them seen just once. Until they underwent thyroid surgery, no patient had received any treatment. The sequencing input was tumor tissue. The origin of the receptors is a female donor with papillary thyroid cancer or a benign thyroid nodule (not recorded which). Some clones in this sample may be carry-over from other donors' samples.

This clone was seen ten or more times. The same CDR3 arises from other DNA sequences in this sample as well. The V and J genes are TRBV5-1 and TRBJ1-2, with 11 positions matching TRBD1. This CDR3 comprises 15 residues. V was pared by 3 bases and J by 7 bases, with 8 bases of the junction left unmatched. The germline gives CDR1 SGHRS, CDR2 YFSETQ. CDR3: CASSSEPGTGGGYTF. For the CDR3, the DNA is TGCGCCAGCAGCTCGGAGCCCGGGACAGGGGGTGGCTACACCTTC.

This clone was observed many times. The chain has TRBV11-2 and TRBJ1-6; 8 bases fit TRBD1. Germline CDR1 SGHAT, CDR2 FQNNGV. With V trimmed by 7 bases and J by 13 bases, 15 bases remained unmatched. The CDR3 has 15 amino acids. In DNA, the CDR3 is TGTGCCAGCATCACGCCCCGGGACAGGTTTAGGCCCCTCCACTTT. Translation: CASITPRDRFRPLHF.

The table lists this clone with many counts. CDR3 sequence (DNA): TGTGCCAGCAGTTACCGACAGCCCAATCAGCCCCAGCATTTT. Its protein is CASSYRQPNQPQHF. The chain recombines TRBV6-5 with TRBJ1-5; possibly TRBD1 for D (5 bases). V lost 2 bases, J lost 3 bases, and 8 bases lay in between. This CDR3 has 14 residues. Germline V gene data show CDR1 as MNHEY and CDR2 as SVGAGI.

This clone was detected a few times. Since a much larger clone is just one base distant, this may be a read error. V gene TRBV28 combines with J gene TRBJ2-7; D is unclear. The germline V gene has CDR1 MDHEN and CDR2 SYDVKM. The CDR3 is 14 amino acids. The CDR3: CASSLMAGAYEQCF. CDR3 DNA sequence: TGTGCCAGCAGTTTGATGGCAGGAGCCTACGAGCAGTGCTTC.

This clone was counted between two and nine times. This may stem from a read error, because a much larger clone lies one nucleotide away. Within the sample, other DNA sequences also encode this same CDR3. This chain connects TRBV20-1 to TRBJ2-3, with TRBD1 as a possible D gene (6 bases). The length of the CDR3 is 15 residues. Germline V gene data show CDR1 as DFQATT and CDR2 as SNEGSKA (reference sequence). CDR3 sequence (DNA): TGCAGCCCCAGAGGTGGGGGCGAGGGCACAGATACGCAGTATTTT. This encodes CSPRGGGEGTDTQYF.